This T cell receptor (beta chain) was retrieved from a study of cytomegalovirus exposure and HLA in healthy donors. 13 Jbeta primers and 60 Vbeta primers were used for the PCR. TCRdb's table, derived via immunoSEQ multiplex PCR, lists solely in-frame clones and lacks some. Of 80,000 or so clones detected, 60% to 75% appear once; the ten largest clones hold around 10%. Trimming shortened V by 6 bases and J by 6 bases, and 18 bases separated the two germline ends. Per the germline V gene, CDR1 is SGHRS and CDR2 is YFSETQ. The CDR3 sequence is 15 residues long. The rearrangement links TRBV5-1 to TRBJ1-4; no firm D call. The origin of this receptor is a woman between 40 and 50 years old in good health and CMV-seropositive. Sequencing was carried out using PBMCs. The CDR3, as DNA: TGCGCCAGCAAGAATAACGTAAACGGGGATGAAAAACTGTTTTTT. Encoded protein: CASKNNVNGDEKLFF.